This entry lists 10 T cell receptor beta chains sequenced from one sample in a study of molecular identifiers for immune sequencing clone quantification. MiXCR, applied by TCRdb to the PCR reads, yields one record per CDR3 protein. The data hold some 93,000 distinct CDR3 sequences, with about 21% observed a single time. Sequenced material: naive CD8+ T cells from blood, with Jurkat cell RNA spiked in. As to subset: FACS-sorted CD8+CD4-CCR7+CD45RA+ naive T cells. These receptors were obtained from a human donor in good health. Some libraries in this study had Jurkat cell RNA spiked in.

This clonotype was seen repeatedly, ten times or more. The rearrangement joins TRBV15 to TRBJ1-1, with unresolved D. V shed 1 base and J shed 2 bases, with 14 bases lying between them. CDR3 size: 16 residues. Per germline, CDR1 LNHNV and CDR2 YYDKDF (reference sequence). CDR3 DNA sequence: TGTGCCACCAGCAGAGCCGTCGGCAGCGAAAACACTGAAGCTTTCTTT. Encoded protein: CATSRAVGSENTEAFF. Looking up the rest from reference TRBV15 and TRBJ1-1 gives the full variable domain: DAMVIQNPRYQVTQFGKPVTLSCSQTLNHNVMYWYQQKSSQAPKLLFHYYDKDFNNEADTPDNFQSRRPNTSFCFLDIRSPGLGDTAMYLCATSRAVGSENTEAFFGQGTRLTVV.

This chain links TRBV27 with TRBJ1-1, with no clear D. Trimming took off 3 bases at V and 1 base at J, with 12 bases between the two ends. The V gene's germline CDR1 is MNHEY and CDR2 SMNVEV (reference sequence). This CDR3 contains 15 residues. CDR3 in DNA: TGTGCCAGCAGTTTTTCTAGGACCGCGAACACTGAAGCTTTCTTT. Encoded protein: CASSFSRTANTEAFF.

This clonotype showed up many times. V gene TRBV6-6 combines with J gene TRBJ2-7, with D perhaps matching TRBD1 or TRBD2 (5 bases each). V shed 2 bases and J shed 6 bases, with 8 bases lying between them. Germline assignment: CDR1 MNHNY and CDR2 SVGAGI (reference sequence). The CDR3 contains 12 residues. The CDR3 sequence: CASSYTGLEQYF. The CDR3 DNA reads TGTGCCAGCAGTTACACGGGGCTCGAGCAGTACTTC.

This clonotype was counted ten times or more. The J gene is TRBJ1-5, the V gene TRBV6-2 or TRBV6-3; TRBD1 agrees at 7 bases. The CDR3 loop spans 19 amino acids. Per germline, CDR1 MNHEY and CDR2 SVGEGT. Losses at the gene ends were 4 bases for V and 0 bases for J; bases not matched to a gene: 15. The CDR3 DNA sequence: TGTGCCAGCAGTTCAGGGGGTATTCGCCCCGATTATAGCAATCAGCCCCAGCATTTT. Translated: CASSSGGIRPDYSNQPQHF.

Many counts were recorded for this clonotype. The chain has TRBV20-1 and TRBJ1-2; D is unresolved. This CDR3 has 13 residues. Trimming stripped 3 bases from V and 5 bases from J, with 13 bases between. Germline-derived CDR1 and CDR2 are DFQATT and SNEGSKA (reference sequence). The CDR3 sequence is CSARASSEYGYTF. CDR3 DNA: TGCAGTGCTAGGGCCAGTTCTGAATATGGCTACACCTTC.

The chain joins TRBV19 to TRBJ2-1, with 9 bases aligning to TRBD1. This CDR3 comprises 16 residues. V lost 1 base and J lost 8; bases outside the gene matches: 9. Germline V gene data show CDR1 as LNHDA and CDR2 as SQIVND (reference sequence). The CDR3 nucleotides read TGTGCCAGTAGTATAGGTGCCGGGACAGGGTTCGATGAGCAGTTCTTC. Translation gives CASSIGAGTGFDEQFF.

This sequence joins TRBV6-2 or TRBV6-3 and TRBJ2-7; 11 bases match TRBD2. With V trimmed by 6 bases and J by 2 bases, 15 bases remained unmatched. The length of the CDR3 is 18 residues. In germline, CDR1 is MNHEY, CDR2 SVGEGT. The CDR3 loop is CASSLLAGASGDTYEQYF. The CDR3 nucleotides read TGTGCCAGCAGCCTACTAGCGGGAGCCAGTGGGGATACCTACGAGCAGTACTTC.

At least ten counts were recorded for this clonotype. J is TRBJ2-7 and V is TRBV5-1, with TRBD2 as a possible D gene (6 bases). The CDR3 extends over 15 amino acids. V was pared by 2 bases and J by 2 bases, with 14 bases between. Germline assignment: CDR1 SGHRS and CDR2 YFSETQ. CDR3 sequence: CASSFAQGGAYEQYF. The DNA of the CDR3 is TGCGCCAGCAGCTTCGCCCAGGGAGGCGCCTACGAGCAGTACTTC.

About this clonotype itself: This may be a read error, as it is one base from a much larger clone. The V and J genes are TRBV6-2 or TRBV6-3 and TRBJ2-2, with TRBD1 matching over 8 bases. CDR3 length equals 16 residues. Losses at the gene ends were 7 bases for V and 6 bases for J; bases not matched to a gene: 13. Germline assignment: CDR1 MNHEY and CDR2 SVGEGT. The CDR3, as DNA: TGTGCCAGCACCCAACTCCAGGCAGGGGGCGCCGGGGAGCTGTTTTTT. Translated, it gives CASTQLQAGGAGELFF.

This clonotype has ten or more counts. The chain couples TRBV19 to TRBJ2-7, with TRBD1 matching over 9 bases. The V gene end was trimmed by 3 bases and the J gene end by 3 bases; junction bases not matched to a gene: 6. This CDR3 spans 15 amino acids. Germline-derived CDR1 and CDR2 are LNHDA and SQIVND (reference sequence). This chain's CDR3 is CASSMGTGTVYEQYF. DNA of the CDR3: TGTGCCAGTAGTATGGGGACAGGGACGGTCTACGAGCAGTACTTC.